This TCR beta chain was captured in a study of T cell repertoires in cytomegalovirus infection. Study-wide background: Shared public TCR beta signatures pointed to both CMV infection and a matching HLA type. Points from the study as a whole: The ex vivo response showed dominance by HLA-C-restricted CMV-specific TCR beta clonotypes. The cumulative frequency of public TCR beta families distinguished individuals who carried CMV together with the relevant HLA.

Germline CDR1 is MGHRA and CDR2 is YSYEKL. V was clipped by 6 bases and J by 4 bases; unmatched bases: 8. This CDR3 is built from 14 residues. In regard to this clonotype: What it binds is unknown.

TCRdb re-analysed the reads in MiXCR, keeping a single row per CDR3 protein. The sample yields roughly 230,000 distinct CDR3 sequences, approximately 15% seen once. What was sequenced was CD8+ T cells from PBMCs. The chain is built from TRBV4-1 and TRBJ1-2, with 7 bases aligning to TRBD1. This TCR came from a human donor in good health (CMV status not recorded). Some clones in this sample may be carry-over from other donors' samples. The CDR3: CASSLTGTVYGYTF. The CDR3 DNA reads TGCGCCAGCAGTCTGACCGGGACAGTCTATGGCTACACCTTC.